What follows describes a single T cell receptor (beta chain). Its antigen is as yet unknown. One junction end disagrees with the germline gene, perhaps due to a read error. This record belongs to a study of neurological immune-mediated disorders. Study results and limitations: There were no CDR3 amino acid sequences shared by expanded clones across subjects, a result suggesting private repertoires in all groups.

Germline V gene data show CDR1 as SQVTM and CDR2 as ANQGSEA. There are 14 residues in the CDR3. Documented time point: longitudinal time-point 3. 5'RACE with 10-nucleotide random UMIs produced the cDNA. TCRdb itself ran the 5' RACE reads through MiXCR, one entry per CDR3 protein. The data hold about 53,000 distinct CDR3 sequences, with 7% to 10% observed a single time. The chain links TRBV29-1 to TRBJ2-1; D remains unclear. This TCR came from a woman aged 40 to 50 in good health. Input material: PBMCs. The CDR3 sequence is CSVDVGFACNEHFF. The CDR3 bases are TGCAGCGTTGACGTGGGGTTCGCCTGCAATGAGCACTTCTTC.